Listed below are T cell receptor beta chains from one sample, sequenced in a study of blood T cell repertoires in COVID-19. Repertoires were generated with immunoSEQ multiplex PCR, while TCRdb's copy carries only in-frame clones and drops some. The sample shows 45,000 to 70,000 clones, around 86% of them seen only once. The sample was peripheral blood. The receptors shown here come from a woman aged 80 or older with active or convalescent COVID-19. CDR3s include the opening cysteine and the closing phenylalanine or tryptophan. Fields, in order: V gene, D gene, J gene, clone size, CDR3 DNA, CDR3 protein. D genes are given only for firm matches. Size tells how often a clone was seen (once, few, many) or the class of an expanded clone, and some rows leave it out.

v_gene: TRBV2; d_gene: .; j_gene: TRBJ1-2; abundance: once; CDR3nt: TGTGCCAGCAGTGATGACTTGGTGGGCTACACCTTC; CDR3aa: CASSDDLVGYTF
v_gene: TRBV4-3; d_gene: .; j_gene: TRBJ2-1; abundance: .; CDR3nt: TGCGCCAGCAGCCCCGGACACATTAATCCCTACAATGAGCAGTTCTTC; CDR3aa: CASSPGHINPYNEQFF
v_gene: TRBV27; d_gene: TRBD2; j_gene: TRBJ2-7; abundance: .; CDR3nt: TGTGCCAGTTCCGGGACTAGTTCTTACGAGCAGTACTTC; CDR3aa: CASSGTSSYEQYF
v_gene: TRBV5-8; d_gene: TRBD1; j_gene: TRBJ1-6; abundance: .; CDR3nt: TGTGCCAGCAGCGCACAGGGGGCAACACCCCTCCACTTT; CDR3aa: CASSAQGATPLHF
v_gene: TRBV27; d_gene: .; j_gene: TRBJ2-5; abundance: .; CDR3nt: TGTGCCAGCAGTAAGACAGCGTACCAAGAGACCCAGTACTTC; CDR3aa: CASSKTAYQETQYF
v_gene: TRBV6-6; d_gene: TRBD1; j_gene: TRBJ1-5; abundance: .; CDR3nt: TGTGCCAGCAGGACTCGACAGGGAGACCAGCCCCAGCATTTT; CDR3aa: CASRTRQGDQPQHF
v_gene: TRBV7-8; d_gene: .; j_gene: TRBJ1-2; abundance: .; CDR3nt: TGTGCCAGCAGCCTTGGCCTCGATGGCTACACCTTC; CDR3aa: CASSLGLDGYTF
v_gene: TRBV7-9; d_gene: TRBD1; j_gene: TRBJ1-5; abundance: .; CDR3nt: TGTGCCAGCAGCCAAGGGACAGGGCGAAATCAGCCCCAGCATTTT; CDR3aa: CASSQGTGRNQPQHF
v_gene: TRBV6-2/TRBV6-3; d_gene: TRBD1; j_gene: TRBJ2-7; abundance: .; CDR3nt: TGTGCCAGCAGTTCCACAGGGGATTACCACGAGCAGTACTTC; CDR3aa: CASSSTGDYHEQYF
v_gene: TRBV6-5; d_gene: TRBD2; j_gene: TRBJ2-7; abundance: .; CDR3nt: TGTGCCAGCAGTCCGAGCGGGGGGGCGGTCTACGAGCAGTACTTC; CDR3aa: CASSPSGGAVYEQYF
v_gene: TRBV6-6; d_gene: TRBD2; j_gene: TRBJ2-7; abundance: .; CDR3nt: TGTGCCAGCAGTTACTCGCGGGGGGCGACCTACGAGCAGTACTTC; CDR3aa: CASSYSRGATYEQYF
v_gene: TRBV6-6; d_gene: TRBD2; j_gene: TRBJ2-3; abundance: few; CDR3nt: TGTGCCAGCACCCGGGCTAGCGGGGGGGCAGGAGATACGCAGTATTTT; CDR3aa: CASTRASGGAGDTQYF
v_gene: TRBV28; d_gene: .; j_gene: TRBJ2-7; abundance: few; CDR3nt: TGTGCCAGCAGGGACGGAGGGGGCGTTTACGAGCAGTACTTC; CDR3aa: CASRDGGGVYEQYF
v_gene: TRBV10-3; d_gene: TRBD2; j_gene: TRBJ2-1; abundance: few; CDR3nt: TGTGCCATCAGTGAGTCGACTAGCGGGGGGGCCTACAATGAGCAGTTCTTC; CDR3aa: CAISESTSGGAYNEQFF
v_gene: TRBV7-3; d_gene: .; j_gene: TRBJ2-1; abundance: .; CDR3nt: TGTGCCAGCAGCTCGACACCTTGGGTTCAGGGGTCCCGTAATGAGCAGTTCTTC; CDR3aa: CASSSTPWVQGSRNEQFF
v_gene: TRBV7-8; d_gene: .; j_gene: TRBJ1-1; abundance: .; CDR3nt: TGTGCCAGCAGCTTAGCGGAGCAGGGTCCCACTGAAGCTTTCTTT; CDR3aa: CASSLAEQGPTEAFF
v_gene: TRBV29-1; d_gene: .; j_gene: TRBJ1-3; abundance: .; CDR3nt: TGCAGCGCCCCTCGGGTTGGGACACTTGGAAACACCATATATTTT; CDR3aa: CSAPRVGTLGNTIYF
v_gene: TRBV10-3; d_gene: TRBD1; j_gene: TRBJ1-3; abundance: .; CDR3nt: TGTGCCATCAAGGGACAGGATGGAAACACCATATATTTT; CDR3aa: CAIKGQDGNTIYF
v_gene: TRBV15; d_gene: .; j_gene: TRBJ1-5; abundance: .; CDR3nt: TGTGCCACCAGCAGGGAGGGGTCATGGGGCAATCAGCCCCAGCATTTT; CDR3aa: CATSREGSWGNQPQHF
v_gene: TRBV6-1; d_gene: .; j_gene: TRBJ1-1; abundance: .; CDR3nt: TGTGCCAGCAGTGAATTTACCGGGACTGAAGCTTTCTTT; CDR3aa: CASSEFTGTEAFF
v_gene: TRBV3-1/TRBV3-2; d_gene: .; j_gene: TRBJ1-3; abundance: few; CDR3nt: TGTGCCGTAGTTGGAAACACCATATATTTT; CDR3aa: CAVVGNTIYF
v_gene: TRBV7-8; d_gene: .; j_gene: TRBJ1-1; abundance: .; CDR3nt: TGTGCCAGCAGCTTAAGCAGGGCCGGTGAAGCTTTCTTT; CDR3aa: CASSLSRAGEAFF
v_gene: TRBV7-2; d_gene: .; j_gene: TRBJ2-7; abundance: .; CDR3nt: TGTGCCAGCTCATCGGGCGGGGTGACATCCGAGCAGTACTTC; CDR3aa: CASSSGGVTSEQYF
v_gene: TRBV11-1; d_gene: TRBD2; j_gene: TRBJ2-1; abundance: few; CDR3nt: TGTGCCAGCAGCCTCCGGGACTACCCTCGGAATGAGCAGTTCTTC; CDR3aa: CASSLRDYPRNEQFF
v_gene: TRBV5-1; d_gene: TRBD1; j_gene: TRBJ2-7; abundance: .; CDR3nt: TGCGCCAGCAGTCCCGGGACAGGCATATACGAGCAGTACTTC; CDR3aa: CASSPGTGIYEQYF
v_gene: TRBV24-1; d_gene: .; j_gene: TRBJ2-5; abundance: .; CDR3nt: TGTGCCACCAGTGATTTTGCGGCGGGAGAGACCCAGTACTTC; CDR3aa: CATSDFAAGETQYF
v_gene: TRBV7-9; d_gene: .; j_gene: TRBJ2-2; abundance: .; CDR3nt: TGTGCCAGCAGCTTAGGTCGGGATACCGGGGAGCTGTTTTTT; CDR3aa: CASSLGRDTGELFF
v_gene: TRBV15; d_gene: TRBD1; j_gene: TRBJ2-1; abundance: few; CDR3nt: TGTGCCACCAGCGCGACGGGACAGGGGTTGCATGAGCAGTTCTTC; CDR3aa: CATSATGQGLHEQFF
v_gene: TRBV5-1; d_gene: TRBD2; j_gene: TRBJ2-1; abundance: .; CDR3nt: TGCGCCAGCAGCTTGGAGCTAGCGGGTGGTGAGCAGTTCTTC; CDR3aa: CASSLELAGGEQFF
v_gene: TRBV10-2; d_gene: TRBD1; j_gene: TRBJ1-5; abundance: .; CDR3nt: TGCGCCAGCAGAACCGGGACAGGGGGCTTAGGGCAGCCCCAGCATTTT; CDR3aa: CASRTGTGGLGQPQHF
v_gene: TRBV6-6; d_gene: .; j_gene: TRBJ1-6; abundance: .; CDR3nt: TGTGCCAGCAGTTGGCCTTGGGACTTGGCTAATTCACCCCTCCACTTT; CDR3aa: CASSWPWDLANSPLHF
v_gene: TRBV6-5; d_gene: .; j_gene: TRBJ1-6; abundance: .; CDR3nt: TGTGCCAGCAGTTCTGGACAGAATTCACCCCTCCACTTT; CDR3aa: CASSSGQNSPLHF
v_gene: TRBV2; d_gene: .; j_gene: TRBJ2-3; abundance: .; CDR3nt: TGTGCCAGCAGTACGGGACTCCTCACAGATACGCAGTATTTT; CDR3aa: CASSTGLLTDTQYF
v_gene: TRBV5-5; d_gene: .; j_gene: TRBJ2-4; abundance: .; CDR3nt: TGTGCCAGCAGCTTGCTGGACAGCCTTATAGCCAAAAACATTCAGTACTTC; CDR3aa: CASSLLDSLIAKNIQYF
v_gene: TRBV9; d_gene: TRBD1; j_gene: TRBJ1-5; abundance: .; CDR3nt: TGTGCCAGCAGCGACCGGGACAGAGATCAGCCCCAGCATTTT; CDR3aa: CASSDRDRDQPQHF
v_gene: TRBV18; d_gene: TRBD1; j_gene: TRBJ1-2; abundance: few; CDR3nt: TGTGCCAGCTCACGATCGACAGGGGAGGATGGCTACACCTTC; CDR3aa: CASSRSTGEDGYTF
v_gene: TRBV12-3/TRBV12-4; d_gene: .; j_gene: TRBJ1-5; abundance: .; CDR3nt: TGTGCCAGCAACCAGGGCGCGGGGTGGCCCCAGCATTTT; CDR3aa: CASNQGAGWPQHF
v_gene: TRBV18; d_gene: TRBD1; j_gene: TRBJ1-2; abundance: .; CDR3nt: TGTGCCAGCTCACCGCCCGGGACAGGGGGCGAAGAGGGCTACACCTTC; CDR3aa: CASSPPGTGGEEGYTF
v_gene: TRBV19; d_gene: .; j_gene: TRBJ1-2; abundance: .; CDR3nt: TGTGCCAGTAGTATTACGGCAGGGGTAGTTGCTAACTATGGCTACACCTTC; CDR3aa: CASSITAGVVANYGYTF
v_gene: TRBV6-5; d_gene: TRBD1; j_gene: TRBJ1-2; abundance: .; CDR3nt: TGTGCCAGCAGTTACTCTAGGCAGGGGGCTCGGGGCTACACCTTC; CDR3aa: CASSYSRQGARGYTF
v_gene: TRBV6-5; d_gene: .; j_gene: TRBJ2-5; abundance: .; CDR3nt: TGTGCCAGCAATTATTGGACAGAAGAGACCCAGTACTTC; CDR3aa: CASNYWTEETQYF
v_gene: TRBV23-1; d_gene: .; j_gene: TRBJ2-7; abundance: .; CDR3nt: TGCGCCAGCAGTCAATCGGTCAGATCCTACGAGCAGTACTTC; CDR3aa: CASSQSVRSYEQYF
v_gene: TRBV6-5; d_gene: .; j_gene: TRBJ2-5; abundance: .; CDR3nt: TGTGCCAGCAGGCCCGGGAGCAAGGAGACCCAGTACTTC; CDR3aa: CASRPGSKETQYF
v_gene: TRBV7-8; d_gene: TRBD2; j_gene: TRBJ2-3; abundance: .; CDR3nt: TGTGCCAGCAGCTTAGGACTAGCGGTAGATACGCAGTATTTT; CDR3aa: CASSLGLAVDTQYF
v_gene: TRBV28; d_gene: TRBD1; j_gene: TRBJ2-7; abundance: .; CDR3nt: TGTGCCAGCAGCGAAGGGACAGGGGGCGCGGTCCAGCAGTACTTC; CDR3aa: CASSEGTGGAVQQYF
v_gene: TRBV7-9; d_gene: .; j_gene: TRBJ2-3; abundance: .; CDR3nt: TGTGCCAGCAGCTTAGCGGGGCCCTCCGATACGCAGTATTTT; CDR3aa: CASSLAGPSDTQYF
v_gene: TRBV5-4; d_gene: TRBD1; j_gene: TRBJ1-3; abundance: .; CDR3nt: TGTGCCAGCAGCTGGGGGACAGGGGGCGGAAACACCATATATTTT; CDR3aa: CASSWGTGGGNTIYF
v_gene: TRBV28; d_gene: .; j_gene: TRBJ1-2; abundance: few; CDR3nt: TGTGCCAGCATTACCCTGGGGGGGCCATATGGCTACACCTTC; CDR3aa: CASITLGGPYGYTF